Following are 16 T cell receptor beta chains from one sample sequenced in a study of T-cell reconstitution after alpha-beta-depleted transplantation in children. Preparing the TCRbeta library involved the use of unique molecular identifiers. TCRdb fed the PCR reads into MiXCR, producing one record per CDR3 protein. Of a few hundred thousand distinct CDR3 sequences in the sample, about an eighth were seen once. Here the sequenced sample was PBMCs from the stem cell graft donor, taken from the stem cell graft. These receptor sequences come from a human donor who donated a stem cell graft to a child with combined immunodeficiency.

The sample holds a few counts of this clonotype. The V call is TRBV9, the J call TRBJ2-2; D uncertain. The germline V gene encodes CDR1 SGDLS and CDR2 YYNGEE. Trimming cost V 6 bases and J 0 bases, with 6 bases left between them. This CDR3 comprises 13 residues. The DNA for the CDR3 is TGTGCCAGCACACACGCGAACACCGGGGAGCTGTTTTTT. It specifies CASTHANTGELFF.

Ten or more counts support this clonotype. V usage is TRBV20-1 and J usage is TRBJ1-5, with D unresolved. Germline V lookup: CDR1 DFQATT, CDR2 SNEGSKA (reference sequence). This CDR3 comprises 13 residues. The germline V and J ends were trimmed by 6 bases and 2 bases, with 11 bases remaining between them. CDR3 bases: TGCAGTGCCCAGGCTGGGGGCAATCAGCCCCAGCATTTT. This encodes CSAQAGGNQPQHF.

The V gene is TRBV12-3 or TRBV12-4, the J gene TRBJ2-5, with 7 nucleotides matching TRBD1. V lost 6 bases to trimming and J lost 5 bases; unmatched junction nucleotides: 18. This CDR3 has 17 amino acids. CDR3 bases: TGTGCCAGCAGCCTACGACAGGGTCCCACCAAATATGAGACCCAGTACTTC. Translated: CASSLRQGPTKYETQYF.

There are a few counts of this clonotype. The chain joins TRBV7-2 to TRBJ2-5, with 9 positions matching TRBD2. This CDR3 contains 15 residues. With 4 bases clipped from V and 4 bases from J, the junction kept 7 bases outside the gene matches. Germline values: CDR1 SGHTA, CDR2 FQGNSA. For the CDR3, the DNA is TGTGCCAGCAGCTCTATAGCGGGAGAGGCAGAGACCCAGTACTTC. Protein: CASSSIAGEAETQYF.

J is TRBJ2-3 and V is TRBV9, with D perhaps TRBD1 or TRBD2 (7 bases each). Germline V CDR1 and CDR2: SGDLS, YYNGEE. The CDR3 has 15 amino acids. Deletions cut 4 bases from V and 6 bases from J, with 18 bases between. The CDR3 protein is CASSPQGGRVDTQYF. The DNA for the CDR3 is TGTGCCAGCAGCCCCCAGGGGGGGCGAGTCGATACGCAGTATTTT. The complete variable domain, with remaining parts taken from reference TRBV9 and TRBJ2-3, reads DSGVTQTPKHLITATGQRVTLRCSPRSGDLSVYWYQQSLDQGLQFLIQYYNGEERAKGNILERFSAQQFPDLHSELNLSSLELGDSALYFCASSPQGGRVDTQYFGPGTRLTVL.

This clonotype occurred a few times. The CDR3 nucleotides are TGTGCCAGCTCACCGGGACTAGAATCTGAGCAGTTCTTC. Residues: CASSPGLESEQFF. The chain has TRBV18 and TRBJ2-1; 8 bases match TRBD2. CDR3 length: 13 residues. Trimming took 3 bases from V and 9 from J; bases not matched to a gene: 4. CDR1 is KGHSH, CDR2 LQKENI, per germline.

This clonotype was detected many times. The CDR3 reads CSARTGEQFF. As DNA, the CDR3 is TGCAGCGCAAGGACCGGGGAGCAGTTCTTC. The rearrangement links TRBV29-1 to TRBJ2-1, with D uncertain. Trimming stripped 7 bases from V and 10 bases from J, with 11 bases between. In germline, CDR1 is SQVTM, CDR2 ANQGSEA. The CDR3 is 10 amino acids.

This clonotype was counted between two and nine times. The rearrangement joins TRBV5-1 to TRBJ2-5; no clear D. V lost 0 bases and J lost 2, with 8 bases in between. The CDR3 length is 14 residues. Per germline, CDR1 SGHRS and CDR2 YFSETQ. CDR3 region: CASSLVTRQETQYF. CDR3 in DNA: TGCGCCAGCAGCTTGGTGACGCGACAAGAGACCCAGTACTTC.

V usage is TRBV5-6 and J usage is TRBJ2-7, with 10 bases fitting TRBD2. In germline, CDR1 is SGHDT, CDR2 YYEEEE. The CDR3 is 14 residues long. With V trimmed by 1 base and J by 6 bases, 4 bases remained unmatched. CDR3 in DNA: TGTGCCAGCAGCTTGCCGGGACTAGCGCGCGAGCAGTACTTC. The encoded protein is CASSLPGLAREQYF.

The rearrangement uses TRBV20-1 and TRBJ2-1, with 7 bases aligning to TRBD2. The CDR3 sequence is 13 residues long. Losses at the gene ends were 7 bases for V and 0 bases for J; bases not matched to a gene: 3. CDR1 DFQATT and CDR2 SNEGSKA come from the germline V gene (reference sequence). The CDR3 DNA reads TGCAGTGTGCGACTAGCCTCCTACAATGAGCAGTTCTTC. This codes for CSVRLASYNEQFF.

This sequence joins TRBV12-3 or TRBV12-4 and TRBJ2-2; 7 nucleotides agree with TRBD1. CDR3 length: 15 residues. With 7 bases clipped from V and 2 bases from J, the junction kept 7 bases outside the gene matches. The CDR3 sequence is CASKFGTVNTGELFF. As DNA, the CDR3 is TGTGCCAGCAAGTTTGGGACAGTAAACACCGGGGAGCTGTTTTTT.

This clonotype was counted ten times or more. This chain uses TRBV29-1 with TRBJ2-7; weak D call: TRBD2 (6 bases). The CDR3 runs to 11 residues. V lost 6 bases, J lost 3 bases, and 9 bases lay in between. Germline CDR1 SQVTM, CDR2 ANQGSEA. CDR3 nucleotides: TGCAGCGTCAGTAGCGGCTACGAGCAGTACTTC. Its protein product is CSVSSGYEQYF.

This clonotype has a count of ten or more. V gene TRBV25-1 combines with J gene TRBJ1-4, with TRBD1 identical over 8 bases. The germline gives CDR1 MGHDK, CDR2 SYGVNS. The CDR3 has 19 amino acids. V gave up 4 bases and J gave up 0 bases; unmatched junction bases: 13. As DNA, the CDR3 is TGTGCCAGCAGTGGGTGGGGACAGGCCGAACCTGCAACTAATGAAAAACTGTTTTTT. It specifies CASSGWGQAEPATNEKLFF.

This clonotype was seen at least ten times. This chain links TRBV6-1 with TRBJ2-1, with 8 bases that match TRBD2. With V trimmed by 2 bases and J by 0 bases, 6 bases remained unmatched. This CDR3 is 17 amino acids long. The germline CDR1 and CDR2 sequences are MNHNS and SASEGT. The CDR3 reads CASSELAGDSSYNEQFF. CDR3 bases: TGTGCCAGCAGTGAACTAGCGGGCGATAGCTCCTACAATGAGCAGTTCTTC.

The chain employs TRBV27 and TRBJ2-2; 11 bases fit TRBD1. The CDR3 runs 15 residues. With V trimmed by 4 bases and J by 6 bases, 4 bases remained unmatched. Germline V gene lookup returns CDR1 MNHEY and CDR2 SMNVEV (reference sequence). The CDR3 reads CASSWTGGAPGELFF. In nucleotides, the CDR3 is TGTGCCAGCAGTTGGACAGGGGGCGCCCCCGGGGAGCTGTTTTTT.

This clonotype was counted a few times. V and J are TRBV27 and TRBJ2-2; D might be TRBD2 (6 bases). This CDR3 region has 15 residues. Looked up from germline, CDR1 is MNHEY and CDR2 is SMNVEV (reference sequence). Trimming stripped 7 bases from V and 3 bases from J, with 15 bases between. CDR3 coding DNA: TGTGCCAGCATTCCCTGGGCGGGGTACACCGGGGAGCTGTTTTTT. Translating it yields CASIPWAGYTGELFF.